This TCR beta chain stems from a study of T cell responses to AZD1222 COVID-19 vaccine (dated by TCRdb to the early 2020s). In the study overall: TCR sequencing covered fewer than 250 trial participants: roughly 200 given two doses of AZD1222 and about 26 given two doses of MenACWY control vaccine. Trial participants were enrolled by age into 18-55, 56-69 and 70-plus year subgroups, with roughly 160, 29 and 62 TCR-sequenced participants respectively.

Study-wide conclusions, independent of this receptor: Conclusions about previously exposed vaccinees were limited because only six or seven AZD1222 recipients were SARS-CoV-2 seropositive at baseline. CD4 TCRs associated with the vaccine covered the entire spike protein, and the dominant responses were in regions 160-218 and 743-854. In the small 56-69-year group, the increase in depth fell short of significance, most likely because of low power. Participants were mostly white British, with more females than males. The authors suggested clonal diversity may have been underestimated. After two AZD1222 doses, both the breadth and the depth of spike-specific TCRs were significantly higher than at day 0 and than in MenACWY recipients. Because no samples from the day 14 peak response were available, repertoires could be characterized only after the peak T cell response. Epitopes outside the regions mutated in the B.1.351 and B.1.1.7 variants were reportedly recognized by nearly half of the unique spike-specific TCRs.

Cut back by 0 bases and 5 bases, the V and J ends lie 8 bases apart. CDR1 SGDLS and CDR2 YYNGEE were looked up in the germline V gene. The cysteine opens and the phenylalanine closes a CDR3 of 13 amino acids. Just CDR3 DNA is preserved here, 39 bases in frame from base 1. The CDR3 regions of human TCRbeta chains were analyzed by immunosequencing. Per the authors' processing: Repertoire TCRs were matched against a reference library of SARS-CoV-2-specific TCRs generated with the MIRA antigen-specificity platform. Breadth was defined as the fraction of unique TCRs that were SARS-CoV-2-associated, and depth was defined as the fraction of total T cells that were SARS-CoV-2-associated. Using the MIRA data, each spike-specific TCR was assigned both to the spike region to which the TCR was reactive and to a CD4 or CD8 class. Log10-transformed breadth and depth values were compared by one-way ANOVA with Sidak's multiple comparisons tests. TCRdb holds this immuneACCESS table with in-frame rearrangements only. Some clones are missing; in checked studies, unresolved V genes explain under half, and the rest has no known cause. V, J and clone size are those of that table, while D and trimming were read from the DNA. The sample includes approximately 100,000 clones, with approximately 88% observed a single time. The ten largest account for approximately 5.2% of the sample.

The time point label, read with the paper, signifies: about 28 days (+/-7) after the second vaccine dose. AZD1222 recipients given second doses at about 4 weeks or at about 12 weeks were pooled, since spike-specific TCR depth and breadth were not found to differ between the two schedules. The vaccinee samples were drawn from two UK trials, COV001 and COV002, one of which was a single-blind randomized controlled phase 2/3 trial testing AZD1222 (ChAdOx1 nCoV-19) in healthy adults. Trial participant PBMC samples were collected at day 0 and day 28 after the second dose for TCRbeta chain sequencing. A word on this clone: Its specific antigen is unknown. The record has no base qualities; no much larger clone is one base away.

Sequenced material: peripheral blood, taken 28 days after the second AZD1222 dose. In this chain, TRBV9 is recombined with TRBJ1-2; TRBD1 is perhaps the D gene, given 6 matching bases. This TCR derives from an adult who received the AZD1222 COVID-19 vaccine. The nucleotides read TGTGCCAGCAGCGTAGCACAGGGATATGGCTACACCTTC. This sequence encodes CASSVAQGYGYTF.